One and the same sample provided the 4 T cell receptor beta chains below, sequenced in a study of blood T cell repertoires in COVID-19. Using immunoSEQ multiplex PCR, the repertoire was profiled, and TCRdb retains in-frame clones only, with some absent. The data hold roughly 76,000 clones, with approximately 80% observed a single time. The sample was peripheral blood. These receptors were collected from a human donor in a cohort sampled during active COVID-19.

The chain couples TRBV30 to TRBJ2-2; a weak D match, TRBD2 (5 bases). Trimming pared 0 bases from V and 4 bases from J, leaving 6 bases between. CDR1 and CDR2 from the germline V gene are GTSNPN and SVGIG (reference sequence). CDR3 length equals 13 residues. The CDR3 sequence is CAWSVRGTGELFF. Written as DNA, the CDR3 is TGTGCCTGGAGTGTACGGGGCACCGGGGAGCTGTTTTTT. The full variable domain, in which reference TRBV30 and TRBJ2-2 provide the parts outside the CDR3, is SQTIHQWPATLVQPVGSPLSLECTVEGTSNPNLYWYRQAAGRGLQLLFYSVGIGQISSEVPQNLSASRPQDRQFILSSKKLLLSDSGFYLCAWSVRGTGELFFGEGSRLTVL.

CDR3 coding DNA: TGCGCCAGCAGCTTGGATTCCCTGCGCAGGGGAAACACCATATATTTT. Residues: CASSLDSLRRGNTIYF. This chain links TRBV5-1 with TRBJ1-3; D call uncertain. The V gene's germline CDR1 is SGHRS and CDR2 YFSETQ. Trimming cost V 0 bases and J 4 bases, with 14 bases left between them. This CDR3 region has 16 residues. The complete variable domain, with remaining parts taken from reference TRBV5-1 and TRBJ1-3, reads KAGVTQTPRYLIKTRGQQVTLSCSPISGHRSVSWYQQTPGQGLQFLFEYFSETQRNKGNFPGRFSGRQFSNSRSEMNVSTLELGDSALYLCASSLDSLRRGNTIYFGEGSWLTVV.

The CDR3 DNA follows: TGCGCCAGCAGCTTGAGTGCCGCTACGCCCTACGAGCAGTACTTC. This sequence encodes CASSLSAATPYEQYF. The V gene is TRBV5-1, the J gene TRBJ2-7; D remains unclear. Germline CDR1 reads SGHRS; CDR2 reads YFSETQ. V was pared by 1 base and J by 2 bases, with 13 bases between. This CDR3 spans 15 amino acids.

The genes are TRBV3-1 (or the pseudogene TRBV3-2) and TRBJ1-3; D remains ambiguous. Germline CDR1 is LGHDT and CDR2 is YNNKEL (reference sequence). V dropped 1 base and J dropped 3 bases, with 13 bases sitting between them. The CDR3 sequence is 16 residues long. The CDR3 here is CASSQAGRSVGNTIYF. The CDR3 bases are TGTGCCAGCAGCCAAGCGGGGAGATCTGTTGGAAACACCATATATTTT.